Sequencing of this T cell receptor beta chain was carried out in a study of cytomegalovirus exposure and HLA in healthy donors. Study results and caveats: In vitro, three CMV-associated chains proved specific for CMV antigens.

This clone was detected only once. Its target is unknown. Between the trimmed V and J ends, which lost 0 bases and 5 bases, there was a span of 11 bases. Germline V CDR1 and CDR2: WNHNN, SYGVQD (reference sequence). The CDR3 is made up of 14 amino acids. In the PCR, 60 Vbeta and 13 Jbeta primers were used. The assay was immunoSEQ multiplex PCR, and TCRdb's table has in-frame clones only and misses some. The sample contains about 150,000 clones, 55% to 85% of which appear only once. Those who donated were healthy bone marrow donors. This chain links TRBV10-1 with TRBJ2-7; the D gene is possibly TRBD2 (6 bases). The sequenced sample was PBMCs. The receptor was derived from a man aged 40-50 years in good health and CMV-seronegative. CDR3 DNA sequence: TGCGCCAGCAGTGAGTCGGGAAGGGAGGACGAGCAGTACTTC. Its translation is CASSESGREDEQYF.